This T cell receptor beta chain was obtained from a study of graft-versus-host responses after intestinal transplantation. The CDR3 is 15 residues long. Germline-derived CDR1 and CDR2 are SGHTA and FQGNSA. Trimming removed 3 bases at V and 1 base at J, with 10 bases between. TCRdb keeps only in-frame clones here, not all; method: immunoSEQ multiplex PCR. The sample has roughly 60,000 clones, approximately 90% seen once; the top ten hold 1.6%. V usage is TRBV7-2 and J usage is TRBJ2-1; tentative D call: TRBD2 (5 bases). The input for sequencing was PBMCs, taken 26 days after transplant. This TCR derives from a human patient who received an intestinal transplant, so some T cells may come from the graft donor. CDR3 residues: CASSFKGVSYNEQFF. The CDR3 bases are TGTGCCAGCAGCTTCAAGGGAGTATCCTACAATGAGCAGTTCTTC. Full variable domain (remainder filled in from reference TRBV7-2 and TRBJ2-1): GAGVSQSPSNKVTEKGKDVELRCDPISGHTALYWYRQSLGQGLEFLIYFQGNSAPDKSGLPSDRFSAERTGGSVSTLTIQRTQQEDSAVYLCASSFKGVSYNEQFFGPGTRLTVL.